This TCR beta chain emerged from a study of OX40 agonist ivuxolimab in advanced cancers. General notes on the study: Ivuxolimab was an agonistic, fully human IgG2 monoclonal antibody directed against OX40 (CD134), a costimulatory receptor. Of the approximately 53 patients in dose escalation, about 20 had hepatocellular carcinoma, roughly 15 had melanoma, 9 had renal cell carcinoma and 9 had head and neck cancer. A male proportion of roughly 85% and a mean age of 60 years, ranging from 23 to 79, were recorded for the dose-escalation cohort. Intravenous ivuxolimab was administered to patients every 2 weeks at six dose levels: 0.01, 0.1, 0.3, 1.5, 3 and 10 mg/kg. Partial responses were achieved by three dose-escalation patients, of whom one had hepatocellular carcinoma and two had cutaneous melanoma. The paper covers the monotherapy dose-escalation part of the phase I ivuxolimab trial, which included N of about 56 patients. Patients were allowed to have had prior anti-PD-1, anti-PD-L1 or anti-CTLA-4 therapy, and approximately 40% of the dose-escalation patients had been treated with checkpoint inhibitors. The purpose of peripheral TCRbeta sequencing was to test whether ivuxolimab changed TCR sequence diversity and led to clonal T-cell expansion.

The trial excluded patients who had a history of autoimmune disease or were on systemic immunosuppression. In every dose cohort, peripheral blood was drawn for TCR sequencing at baseline, cycle 4 day 1, and cycle 7 day 1. Samples were obtained from an open-label, multicenter, first-in-human phase I dose-escalation trial of ivuxolimab. The trial enrolled adults with locally advanced or metastatic head and neck squamous cell, hepatocellular, melanoma or renal cell carcinoma. CD4+ and CD8+ T cells were sorted separately from peripheral blood before TCR sequencing. General study outcomes and caveats: At doses from 0.1 to 3.0 mg/kg, clonal expansion was seen in both CD4+ and CD8+ blood T cells between baseline and week 6. Low levels of normalized T-cell clonal expansion were also seen in some nonresponding patients. Partial responders in the 0.1-3.0 mg/kg groups had among the lowest normalized peripheral clonal expansion, especially among CD8+ T cells. After ivuxolimab, CD8+ T cells had more expanded clones than CD4+ T cells on average. The antigen specificity of the clonally expanded peripheral T cells was not determined.

Looking up the germline V gene yields CDR1 MNHNS and CDR2 SASEGT. From V the trimming removes 4 bases and from J it removes 4 bases, while the gene matches leave 11 bases of the junction unaccounted for. The CDR3 covers 16 residues, taking in both the cysteine and the phenylalanine. Only the CDR3 DNA stays, 48 bases, in frame from base 1. To sequence the TCRbeta CDR3 region, genomic DNA was isolated from the sorted cells. The immunoSEQ Assay was used for sequencing of TCRbeta CDR3 regions. TCRdb holds this immuneACCESS table with in-frame rearrangements only. Some clones are missing; in checked studies, unresolved V genes explain under half, and the rest has no known cause. For this sample there are tens of thousands of clones; 80% to 95% appear just once. The ten largest clones represent 8.5% to 9% of the sample. Turning to this clone: The target of this receptor is not known. Base qualities were left out, and no much larger clone turns up one base away.

The input for sequencing was CD4+ or CD8+ T cells sorted from blood, taken in a trial of the OX40 agonist ivuxolimab. This receptor was identified in an adult with an advanced solid tumor such as melanoma, head and neck, liver or kidney cancer. The sequence links TRBV6-1 to TRBJ1-2, with 8 bases aligning to TRBD1. Here is the DNA: TGTGCCAGCAGTGGTGTATTGACAGGGGAAGGCTATGGCTACACCTTC. This gives the protein CASSGVLTGEGYGYTF.